The clone carrying this T cell receptor (beta chain) has a handful of counts. No antigen is known for it. This entry is derived from a study of identical twins. Study findings and constraints: The presence of invariant MAIT and iNKT cells could partly confound analyses of zero-insertion sequences. Beta out-of-frame sequences showed weaker excess sharing between twins. Memory repertoires showed no such pattern, whereas abundant cord blood beta clonotypes carried fewer insertions.

Via MiXCR, TCRdb re-called the 5' RACE reads, giving one row per CDR3 protein. This sample yields about 890,000 distinct CDR3 sequences, of which around an eighth are seen a single time; about 1.5% belongs to the top ten. This CDR3 contains 16 residues. V shed 0 bases and J 2 bases; nucleotides not matched to a gene: 6. The germline CDR1 and CDR2 sequences are DFQATT and SNEGSKA (reference sequence). In addition, the sample was reused for a study of yellow fever vaccine responses in identical twins.

Sequenced: PBMCs. The V and J genes are TRBV20-1 and TRBJ2-5; 10 positions match TRBD2. This TCR came from a woman under 30 in good health. The CDR3 loop reads CSARDSAGGPQETQYF. In DNA, the CDR3 is TGCAGTGCTAGAGATTCAGCGGGAGGGCCACAAGAGACCCAGTACTTC.